The 27 T cell receptor beta chains below come from one sample, sequenced in a study of immune heterogeneity within non-small cell lung tumors. For each sample, template was 600 ng of bulk tumor genomic DNA. Each primary tumor yielded several biopsies, collected far apart from one another at surgery. Patients had untreated, newly diagnosed non-small cell lung cancer and underwent curative surgery. Multiplex PCR employing 32 V and 13 J primers generated amplicons of the TCR beta CDR3. TCRdb itself ran the multiplex PCR reads through MiXCR, one entry per CDR3 protein. The data show 20,000 or so distinct CDR3 sequences, 25% to 30% seen once. The sample comprised lung tumor tissue. These receptors all stem from a man aged 35 to 55 with non-small cell lung cancer.

The V call is TRBV2, the J call TRBJ2-4; D unclear. CDR3 length: 16 residues. Germline-derived CDR1 and CDR2 are SNHLY and FYNNEI. V dropped 2 bases and J dropped 4 bases, with 15 bases sitting between them. The CDR3 is CASSERIRVGKNIQYF. The CDR3 region has the DNA TGTGCCAGCAGTGAAAGAATCCGGGTGGGGAAAAACATTCAGTACTTC.

Comments on this clonotype: A much larger clone lies a single base off, so this may be a read error. The V call is TRBV27, the J call TRBJ2-7; TRBD2 aligns across 7 bases. The CDR3 is 14 amino acids. The trim removed 1 base at V and 3 bases at J, leaving 3 bases unmatched. Germline values: CDR1 MNHEY, CDR2 SMNVEV (reference sequence). DNA of the CDR3: TGTGCCAGCAGTTTATGGGGGGGATGCTACGAGCAGTACTTC. Amino acids: CASSLWGGCYEQYF.

This clonotype was counted a few times. V and J are TRBV4-1 and TRBJ1-1; 7 nucleotides agree with TRBD1. The CDR3 totals 14 residues. The V gene end was trimmed by 4 bases and the J gene end by 4 bases; junction bases not matched to a gene: 6. CDR1 is MGHRA and CDR2 is YSYEKL in the germline V gene. CDR3 sequence (DNA): TGCGCCAGCAGCCCATCCAGGGGGGGCACTGAAGCTTTCTTT. It is translated as CASSPSRGGTEAFF.

A word on this clonotype: This may be a read error, as it is one base from a much larger clone. The chain recombines TRBV27 with TRBJ1-6; no firm D call. Trimming left V 3 bases short and J 7 bases short, with 4 bases between. This CDR3 contains 12 residues. The germline V gene has CDR1 MNHEY and CDR2 SMNVEV (reference sequence). The CDR3 loop reads CASSFSNSPLHF. In nucleotides, the CDR3 is TGTGCCAGCAGTTTTTCCAATTCACCCCTCCACTTT.

The chain recombines TRBV10-2 with TRBJ2-5, with 13 bases fitting TRBD2. The V and J ends lost 8 bases and 5 bases, in that order; junction bases with no gene match: 2. CDR1 WSHSY and CDR2 SAAADI come from the germline V gene. CDR3 size: 13 residues. Here the CDR3 reads CASQLAGGETQYF. The CDR3 DNA reads TGCGCCAGCCAACTAGCGGGAGGGGAGACCCAGTACTTC.

The genes are TRBV24-1 and TRBJ2-2, with D perhaps matching TRBD2 (5 bases). Trimming cost V 9 bases and J 5 bases, with 15 bases left between them. The CDR3 runs to 14 residues. Germline V lookup: CDR1 KGHDR, CDR2 SFDVKD. CDR3 sequence reads: CATASGIETGELFF. CDR3 nucleotide sequence: TGTGCCACCGCTTCCGGGATCGAAACCGGGGAGCTGTTTTTT.

At least ten counts were recorded for this clonotype. The rearrangement joins TRBV27 to TRBJ2-1; 7 nucleotides align to TRBD1. The length of the CDR3 is 14 residues. Germline-derived CDR1 and CDR2 are MNHEY and SMNVEV (reference sequence). V lost 5 bases, J lost 12 bases, and 13 bases stayed unmatched. The CDR3 loop reads CASSPGTESSLQFF. The CDR3 coding sequence is TGTGCCAGCAGTCCCGGGACAGAGTCCTCTTTGCAGTTCTTC.

Ten or more counts support this clonotype. The chain has TRBV11-3 and TRBJ2-2; the D gene is possibly TRBD2 (5 bases). This CDR3 comprises 13 residues. Deletions cut 7 bases from V and 6 bases from J, with 12 bases between. Per the germline V gene, CDR1 is SGHNT and CDR2 is YENEEA. CDR3 sequence (DNA): TGTGCCAGCAACCCAATGAGGGCCGGGGAGCTGTTTTTT. It encodes CASNPMRAGELFF.

In this sample, this clonotype turned up many times. The J gene is TRBJ1-5, the V gene TRBV10-3, with 8 bases lining up with TRBD1. V was pared by 6 bases and J by 2 bases, with 6 bases of the junction left unmatched. The CDR3 runs to 15 residues. Germline-derived CDR1 and CDR2 are ENHRY and SYGVKD. DNA of the CDR3: TGTGCCATCAGCCAACCGGGACAGGGCAATCAGCCCCAGCATTTT. It encodes CAISQPGQGNQPQHF.

This clonotype was counted between two and nine times. The DNA of the CDR3 is TGTGCCAGCAGCTTGGCTGAAGCTTTCTTT. Residues: CASSLAEAFF. J is TRBJ1-1 and V is TRBV7-9; D is uncertain. The CDR3 spans 10 residues. The V and J ends lost 3 bases and 6 bases respectively, with 2 bases between them. Germline CDR1 and CDR2: SEHNR and FQNEAQ (reference sequence).

Concerning this clonotype itself: This may be a read error: a much more frequent sequence differs by one nucleotide. The chain combines TRBV28 with TRBJ2-7, with a weak D call TRBD1 (6 bases). Germline V gives CDR1 MDHEN, CDR2 SYDVKM. This CDR3 contains 14 residues. DNA for the CDR3: TGTGCCAACAGTCCCGACAGGCTGACCTACGAGCAGTACTTC. It yields the protein CANSPDRLTYEQYF.

A word on this clonotype: This may stem from a read error, because a much larger clone lies one nucleotide away. The chain combines TRBV5-8 with TRBJ2-2; D is unresolved. Trimming stripped 4 bases from V and 5 bases from J, with 21 bases between. The CDR3 loop spans 17 amino acids. The germline V gene has CDR1 SGHTS and CDR2 YDEGEE. CDR3 loop: CASSPEIIGCHTGELFF. CDR3 nucleotides: TGTGCCAGCAGCCCCGAAATTATCGGGTGTCATACCGGGGAGCTGTTTTTT.

As to this clonotype: This may come from a read error, since a much larger clone is one base off. The CDR3 nucleotides read TGTGCCAGATCTTACAGCGGCTCCTACGAGCAGTACTTC. This sequence encodes CARSYSGSYEQYF. The chain is built from TRBV18 and TRBJ2-7; possibly TRBD2 for D (5 bases). In germline, CDR1 is KGHSH, CDR2 LQKENI. The CDR3 totals 13 residues. V lost 9 bases and J lost 0, with 12 bases in between.

In its sample, this clonotype was seen many times. CDR3 DNA: TGTGCCAGCAGTGGCTTTACAGGGGGCTCTGGGGCCAACGTCCTGACTTTC. Residues: CASSGFTGGSGANVLTF. This rearrangement joins TRBV12-3 or TRBV12-4 to TRBJ2-6; 8 nucleotides align to TRBD1. The V gene end was trimmed by 5 bases and the J gene end by 0 bases; junction bases not matched to a gene: 6. The CDR3 loop spans 17 amino acids.

In its sample, this clonotype was seen once. With a much larger clone just one base away, this may be a read error. The chain uses TRBV5-1 and TRBJ2-1; D unresolved. The CDR3 length is 12 residues. Germline CDR1 reads SGHRS; CDR2 reads YFSETQ. Here the CDR3 reads CANSFDYNEQFF. The DNA of the CDR3 is TGCGCCAACAGCTTCGACTACAATGAGCAGTTCTTC.

The genes are TRBV6-2 or TRBV6-3 and TRBJ2-4, with D possibly matching TRBD2 (6 bases). Deletions cut 0 bases from V and 1 base from J, with 10 bases between. CDR1 is MNHEY and CDR2 is SVGEGT in the germline V gene. This CDR3 contains 16 residues. CDR3 DNA sequence: TGTGCCAGCAGTTACTCGGCGGGATCGGCCAAAAACATTCAGTACTTC. This codes for CASSYSAGSAKNIQYF.

There are many counts of this clonotype. The gene calls are TRBV6-2 or TRBV6-3 and TRBJ2-1; D is perhaps TRBD1 (6 bases). The CDR3 length is 14 residues. The V end was cut by 7 bases, the J end by 0 bases, with 10 bases between. CDR1 is MNHEY and CDR2 is SVGEGT in the germline V gene. The CDR3 DNA is TGTGCCAGCACCCAGGGGTACTCCTACAATGAGCAGTTCTTC. Protein: CASTQGYSYNEQFF.

Many counts were recorded for this clonotype. The V call is TRBV12-3 or TRBV12-4, the J call TRBJ2-7; D remains unclear. The CDR3 runs 14 residues. V was pared by 4 bases and J by 7 bases, with 17 bases between. The CDR3 coding sequence is TGTGCCAGCAGTTCCCTGGCCCTCACTGGGGAGCAGTACTTC. Its protein product is CASSSLALTGEQYF.

This clonotype came up many times. The V call is TRBV16, the J call TRBJ1-2, with D possibly being TRBD1 (6 bases). Germline values: CDR1 KGHSY, CDR2 FQNENV. The V and J ends lost 4 bases and 2 bases respectively, with 8 bases between them. CDR3 length: 13 residues. As DNA, the CDR3 is TGTGCCAGCAGCCCGGGACAAAACTATGGCTACACCTTC. Amino acid sequence: CASSPGQNYGYTF.

This clonotype was seen only a few times. The genes are TRBV5-6 and TRBJ1-3; maybe TRBD1 (5 bases). Trimming took 1 base from V and 5 from J, leaving 10 bases between them. CDR1 SGHDT and CDR2 YYEEEE come from the germline V gene. The CDR3 has 14 residues. CDR3 region: CASSLRSGRNTIYF. Here the CDR3 DNA reads TGTGCCAGCAGCTTGCGGTCAGGGCGAAACACCATATATTTT.

This clonotype was observed a handful of times. This chain links TRBV7-9 with TRBJ2-1; D remains ambiguous. This CDR3 has 12 amino acids. Germline values: CDR1 SEHNR, CDR2 FQNEAQ (reference sequence). The V end lost 5 bases, the J end lost 8 bases, and 10 bases lay between the germline ends. The CDR3 is CASSPVWDEQFF. The CDR3 DNA is TGTGCCAGCAGCCCGGTTTGGGATGAGCAGTTCTTC.

This clonotype has just one count. A read error may explain this, as a much larger clone is one base away. V gene TRBV5-6 combines with J gene TRBJ1-1; D unclear. Trimming removed 0 bases at V and 4 bases at J, with 13 bases between. In germline, CDR1 is SGHDT, CDR2 YYEEEE. The CDR3 extends over 15 amino acids. The DNA for the CDR3 is TGTGCCAGCAGCTTGGGTGGGCTGGGGAGCACTGAAGCTTTCTTT. It codes for CASSLGGLGSTEAFF.

The CDR3 DNA is TGTGCCAGCAGTAACCAGCGGACGTTGCCCGATCAGCCCCAGCATTTT. It yields the protein CASSNQRTLPDQPQHF. V and J are TRBV27 and TRBJ1-5; D gene uncertain. Germline V gene lookup returns CDR1 MNHEY and CDR2 SMNVEV (reference sequence). This CDR3 comprises 16 residues. Deletions cut 5 bases from V and 5 bases from J, with 19 bases between.

Remarks on this clonotype: The CDR3 ends on some other residue instead of the conserved phenylalanine or tryptophan, so this is likely a read error. The chain combines TRBV5-1 with TRBJ2-1; no definite D call. The CDR3 is 15 residues long. Trimming stripped 2 bases from V and 2 bases from J, with 11 bases between. Germline V gene lookup returns CDR1 SGHRS and CDR2 YFSETQ. The CDR3 loop reads CASSLGGHTYNEQFL. CDR3 in DNA: TGCGCCAGCAGCTTAGGTGGGCATACCTACAATGAGCAGTTCTTA.

This clonotype was counted ten times or more. The rearrangement links TRBV24-1 to TRBJ2-7; tentatively, D is TRBD1 (5 bases). Trimming removed 4 bases at V and 7 bases at J, with 13 bases between. CDR1 KGHDR and CDR2 SFDVKD come from the germline V gene. This CDR3 region has 13 residues. This CDR3 reads CATSDLGAREQYF. The CDR3 DNA is TGTGCCACCAGTGACTTAGGGGCGCGGGAGCAGTACTTC.

The chain uses TRBV4-2 and TRBJ1-1; weak D call: TRBD1 (6 bases). The CDR3 is 14 residues long. Germline V gene lookup returns CDR1 LGHNA and CDR2 YNFKEQ. Trimming stripped 10 bases from V and 8 bases from J, with 23 bases between. The DNA for the CDR3 is TGTGCCACCTCGGGGGGGCAGACCAGAAGAGAAGCTTTCTTT. It translates to CATSGGQTRREAFF.

This clonotype was counted ten times or more. The chain employs TRBV20-1 and TRBJ1-5, with D unresolved. The ends were cut back, 3 bases at V and 4 bases at J, with 16 bases in the middle. Germline V lookup: CDR1 DFQATT, CDR2 SNEGSKA (reference sequence). The CDR3 extends over 15 amino acids. The CDR3 nucleotides read TGCAGTGCTAGGTCCGGTGGAGGCGCGAATCAGCCCCAGCATTTT. It translates to CSARSGGGANQPQHF.